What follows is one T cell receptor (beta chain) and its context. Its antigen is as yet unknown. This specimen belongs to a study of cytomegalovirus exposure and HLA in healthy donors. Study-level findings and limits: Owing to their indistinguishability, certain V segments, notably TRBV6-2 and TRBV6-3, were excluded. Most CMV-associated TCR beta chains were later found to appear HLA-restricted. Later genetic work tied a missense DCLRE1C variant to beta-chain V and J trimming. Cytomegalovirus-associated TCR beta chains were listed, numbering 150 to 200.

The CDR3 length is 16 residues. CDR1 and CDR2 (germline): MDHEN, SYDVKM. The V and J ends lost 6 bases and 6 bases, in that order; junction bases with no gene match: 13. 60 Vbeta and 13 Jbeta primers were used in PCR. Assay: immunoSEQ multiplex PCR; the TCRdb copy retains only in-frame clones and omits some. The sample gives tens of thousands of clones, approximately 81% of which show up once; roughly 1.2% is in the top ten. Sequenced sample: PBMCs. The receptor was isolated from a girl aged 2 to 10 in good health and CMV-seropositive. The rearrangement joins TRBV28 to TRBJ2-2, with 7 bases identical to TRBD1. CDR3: CASRKSDRVFPGELFF. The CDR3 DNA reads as TGTGCCAGCAGAAAGTCAGACAGGGTTTTTCCCGGGGAGCTGTTTTTT.